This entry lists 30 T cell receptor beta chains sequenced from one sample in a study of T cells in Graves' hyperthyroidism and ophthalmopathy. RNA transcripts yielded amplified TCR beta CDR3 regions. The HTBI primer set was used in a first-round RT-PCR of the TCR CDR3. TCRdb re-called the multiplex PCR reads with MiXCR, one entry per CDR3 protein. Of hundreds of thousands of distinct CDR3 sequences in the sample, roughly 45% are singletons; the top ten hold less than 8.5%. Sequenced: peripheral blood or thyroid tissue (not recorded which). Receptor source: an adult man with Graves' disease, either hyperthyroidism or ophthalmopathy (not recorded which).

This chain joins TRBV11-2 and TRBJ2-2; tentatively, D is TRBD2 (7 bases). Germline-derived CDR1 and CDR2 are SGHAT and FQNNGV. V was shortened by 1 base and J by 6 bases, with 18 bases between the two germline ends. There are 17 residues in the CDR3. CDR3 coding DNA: TGTGCCAGCAGCTTAGGGGGGGGGCTATCTGGGGCCGGGGAGCTGTTTTTT. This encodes CASSLGGGLSGAGELFF.

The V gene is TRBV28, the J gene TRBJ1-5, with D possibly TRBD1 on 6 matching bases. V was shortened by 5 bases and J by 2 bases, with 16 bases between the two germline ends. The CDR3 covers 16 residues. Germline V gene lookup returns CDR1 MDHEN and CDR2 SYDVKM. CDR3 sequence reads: CASSPGQKGGNQPQHF. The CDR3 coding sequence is TGTGCCAGCAGTCCCGGACAGAAAGGGGGCAATCAGCCCCAGCATTTT.

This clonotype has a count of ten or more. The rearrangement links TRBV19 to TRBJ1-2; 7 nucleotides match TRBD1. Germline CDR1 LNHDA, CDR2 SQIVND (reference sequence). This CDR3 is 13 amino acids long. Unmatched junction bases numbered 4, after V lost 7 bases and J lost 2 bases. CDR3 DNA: TGTGCCAGTAAGGAGGGGGCGAACTATGGCTACACCTTC. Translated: CASKEGANYGYTF. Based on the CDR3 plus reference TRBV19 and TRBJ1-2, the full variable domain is DGGITQSPKYLFRKEGQNVTLSCEQNLNHDAMYWYRQDPGQGLRLIYYSQIVNDFQKGDIAEGYSVSREKKESFPLTVTSAQKNPTAFYLCASKEGANYGYTFGSGTRLTVV.

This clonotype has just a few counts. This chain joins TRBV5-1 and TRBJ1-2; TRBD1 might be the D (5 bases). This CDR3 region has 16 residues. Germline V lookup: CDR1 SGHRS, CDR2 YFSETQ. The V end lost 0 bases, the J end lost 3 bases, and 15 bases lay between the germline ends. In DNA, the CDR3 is TGCGCCAGCAGCTTGGCCTCAGGAGGGGACGACTATGGCTACACCTTC. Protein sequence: CASSLASGGDDYGYTF.

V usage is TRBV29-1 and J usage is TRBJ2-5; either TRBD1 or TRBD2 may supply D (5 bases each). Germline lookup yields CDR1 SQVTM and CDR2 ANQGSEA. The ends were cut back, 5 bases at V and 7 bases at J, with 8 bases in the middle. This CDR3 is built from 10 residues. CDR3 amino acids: CSVRDGTQYF. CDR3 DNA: TGCAGCGTTAGGGACGGGACCCAGTACTTC.

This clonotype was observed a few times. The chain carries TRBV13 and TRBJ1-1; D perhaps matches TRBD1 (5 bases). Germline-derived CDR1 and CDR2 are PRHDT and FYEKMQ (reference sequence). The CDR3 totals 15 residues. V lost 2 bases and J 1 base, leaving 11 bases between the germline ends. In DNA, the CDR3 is TGTGCCAGCAGCTTAAATGGGGGTTCGAACACTGAAGCTTTCTTT. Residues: CASSLNGGSNTEAFF.

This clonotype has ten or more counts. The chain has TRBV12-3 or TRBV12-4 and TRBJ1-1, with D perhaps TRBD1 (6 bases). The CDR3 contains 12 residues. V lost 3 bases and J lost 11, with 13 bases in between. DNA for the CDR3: TGTGCCAGCAGTTTCCGGGGGCTGGGTGCTTTCTTT. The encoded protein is CASSFRGLGAFF.

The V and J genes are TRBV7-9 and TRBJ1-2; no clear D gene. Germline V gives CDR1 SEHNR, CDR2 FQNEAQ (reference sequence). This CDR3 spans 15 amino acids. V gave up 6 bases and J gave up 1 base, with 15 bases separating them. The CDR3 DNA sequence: TGTGCCAGCAGAGTAGGAGCGGACCGTAACTATGGCTACACCTTC. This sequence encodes CASRVGADRNYGYTF.

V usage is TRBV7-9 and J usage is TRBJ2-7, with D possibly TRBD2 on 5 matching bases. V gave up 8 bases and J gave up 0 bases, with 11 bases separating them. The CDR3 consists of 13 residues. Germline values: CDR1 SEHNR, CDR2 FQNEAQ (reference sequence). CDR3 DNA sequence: TGTGCCAGCGTAGGTGGAGGCTCCTACGAGCAGTACTTC. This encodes CASVGGGSYEQYF.

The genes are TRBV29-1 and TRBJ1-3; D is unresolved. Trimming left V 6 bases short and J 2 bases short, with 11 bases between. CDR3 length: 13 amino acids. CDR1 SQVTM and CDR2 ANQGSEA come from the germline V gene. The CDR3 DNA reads TGCAGCGTCGCGGGAGCAACTGGAAACACCATATATTTT. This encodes CSVAGATGNTIYF. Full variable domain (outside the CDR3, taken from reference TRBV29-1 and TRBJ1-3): SAVISQKPSRDICQRGTSLTIQCQVDSQVTMMFWYRQQPGQSLTLIATANQGSEATYESGFVIDKFPISRPNLTFSTLTVSNMSPEDSSIYLCSVAGATGNTIYFGEGSWLTVV.

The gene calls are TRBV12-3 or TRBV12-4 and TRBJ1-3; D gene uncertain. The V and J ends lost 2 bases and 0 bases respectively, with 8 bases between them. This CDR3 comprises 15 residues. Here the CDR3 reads CASSLWGASGNTIYF. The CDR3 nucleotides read TGTGCCAGCAGTTTATGGGGTGCCTCTGGAAACACCATATATTTT.

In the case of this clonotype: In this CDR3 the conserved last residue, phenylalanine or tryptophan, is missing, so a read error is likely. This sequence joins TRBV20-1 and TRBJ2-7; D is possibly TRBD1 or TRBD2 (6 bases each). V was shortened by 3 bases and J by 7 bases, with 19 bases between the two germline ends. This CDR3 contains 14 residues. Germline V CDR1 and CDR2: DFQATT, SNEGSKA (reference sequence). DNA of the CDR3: TGCAGTGCTAGCCCTGCCCCGGGGGCGCAGGAGCAGTACCTC. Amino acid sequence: CSASPAPGAQEQYL.

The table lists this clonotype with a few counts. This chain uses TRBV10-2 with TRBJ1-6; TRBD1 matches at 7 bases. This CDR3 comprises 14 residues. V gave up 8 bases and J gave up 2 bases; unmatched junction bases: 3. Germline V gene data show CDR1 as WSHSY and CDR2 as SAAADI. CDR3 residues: CASRQGPYNSPLHF. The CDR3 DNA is TGCGCCAGCCGACAGGGTCCCTATAATTCACCCCTCCACTTT.

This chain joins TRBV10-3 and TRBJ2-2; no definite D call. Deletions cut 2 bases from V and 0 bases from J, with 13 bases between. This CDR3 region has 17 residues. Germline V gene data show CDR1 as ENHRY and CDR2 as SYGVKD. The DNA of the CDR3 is TGTGCCATCAGTGAGATCAACAGCTACTCGAACACCGGGGAGCTGTTTTTT. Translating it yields CAISEINSYSNTGELFF.

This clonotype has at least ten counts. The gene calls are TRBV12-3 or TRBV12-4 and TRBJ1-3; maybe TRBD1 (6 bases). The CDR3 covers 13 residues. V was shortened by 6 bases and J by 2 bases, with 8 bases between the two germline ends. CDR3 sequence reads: CASSRDTGNTIYF. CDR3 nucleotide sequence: TGTGCCAGCAGCCGGGACACTGGAAACACCATATATTTT.

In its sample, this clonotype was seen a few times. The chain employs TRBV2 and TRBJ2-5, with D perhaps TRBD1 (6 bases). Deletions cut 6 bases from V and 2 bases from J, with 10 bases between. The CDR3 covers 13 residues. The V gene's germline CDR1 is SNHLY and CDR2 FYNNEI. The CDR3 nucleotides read TGTGCCAGCAGAAGGACAGTACAAGAGACCCAGTACTTC. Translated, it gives CASRRTVQETQYF.

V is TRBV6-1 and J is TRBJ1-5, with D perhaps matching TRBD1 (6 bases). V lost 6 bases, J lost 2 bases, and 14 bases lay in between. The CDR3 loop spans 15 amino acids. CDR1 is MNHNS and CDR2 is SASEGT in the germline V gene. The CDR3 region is CASRTETGGNQPQHF. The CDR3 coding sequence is TGTGCCAGCAGGACCGAGACAGGAGGCAATCAGCCCCAGCATTTT.

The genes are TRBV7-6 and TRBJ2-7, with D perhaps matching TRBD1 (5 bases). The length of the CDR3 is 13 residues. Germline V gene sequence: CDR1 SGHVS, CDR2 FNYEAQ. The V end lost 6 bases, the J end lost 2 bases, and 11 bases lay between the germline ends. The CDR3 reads CASRGEAAYEQYF. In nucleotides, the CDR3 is TGTGCCAGCAGAGGGGAAGCAGCCTACGAGCAGTACTTC.

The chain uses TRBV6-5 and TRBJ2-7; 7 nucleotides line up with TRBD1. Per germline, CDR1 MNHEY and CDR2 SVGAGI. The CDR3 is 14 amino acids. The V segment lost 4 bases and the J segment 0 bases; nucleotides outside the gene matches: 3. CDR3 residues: CASSLGQLSYEQYF. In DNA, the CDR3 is TGTGCCAGCAGTTTGGGACAGCTCTCCTACGAGCAGTACTTC.

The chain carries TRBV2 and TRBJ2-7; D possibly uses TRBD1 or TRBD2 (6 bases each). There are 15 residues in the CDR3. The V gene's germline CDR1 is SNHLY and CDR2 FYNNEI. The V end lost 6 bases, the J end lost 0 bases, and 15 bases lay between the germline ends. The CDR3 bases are TGTGCCAGCAGCAGGCGGAGGGGGGACTCCTACGAGCAGTACTTC. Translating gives CASSRRRGDSYEQYF.

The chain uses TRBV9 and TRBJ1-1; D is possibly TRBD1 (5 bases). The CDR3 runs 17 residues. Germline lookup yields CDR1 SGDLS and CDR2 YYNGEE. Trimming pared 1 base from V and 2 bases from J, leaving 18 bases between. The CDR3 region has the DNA TGTGCCAGCAGCGTACGAAACTGGGGGTTATCAAACACTGAAGCTTTCTTT. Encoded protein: CASSVRNWGLSNTEAFF.

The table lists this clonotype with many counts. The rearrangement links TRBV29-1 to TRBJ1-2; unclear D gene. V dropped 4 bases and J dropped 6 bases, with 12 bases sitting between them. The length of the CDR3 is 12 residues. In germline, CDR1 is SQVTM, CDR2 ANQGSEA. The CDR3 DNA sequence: TGCAGCGTTGTTGTAGGGAGTCATGGCTACACCTTC. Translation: CSVVVGSHGYTF.

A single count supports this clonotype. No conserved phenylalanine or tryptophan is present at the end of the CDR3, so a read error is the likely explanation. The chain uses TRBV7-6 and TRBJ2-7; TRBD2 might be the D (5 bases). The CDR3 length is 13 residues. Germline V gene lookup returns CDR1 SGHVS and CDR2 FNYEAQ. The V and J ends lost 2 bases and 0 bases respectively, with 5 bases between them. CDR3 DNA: TGTGCCAGCAGCTTACGGGACTCCTACGAGCAGTACCTC. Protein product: CASSLRDSYEQYL.

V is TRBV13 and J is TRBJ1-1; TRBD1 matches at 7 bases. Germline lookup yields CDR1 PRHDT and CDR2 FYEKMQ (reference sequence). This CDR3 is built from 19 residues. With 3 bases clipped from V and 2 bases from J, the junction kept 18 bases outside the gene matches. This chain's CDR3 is CASSFRFGGQPPNNTEAFF. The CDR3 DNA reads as TGTGCCAGCAGCTTTAGATTTGGGGGACAGCCTCCTAATAACACTGAAGCTTTCTTT.

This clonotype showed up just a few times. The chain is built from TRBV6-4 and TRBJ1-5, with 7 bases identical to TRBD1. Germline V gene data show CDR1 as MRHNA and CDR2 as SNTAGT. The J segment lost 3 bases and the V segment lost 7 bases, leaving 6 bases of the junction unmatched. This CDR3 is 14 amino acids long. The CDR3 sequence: CASIPTGNNQPQHF. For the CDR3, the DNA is TGTGCCAGCATCCCGACAGGGAACAATCAGCCCCAGCATTTT.

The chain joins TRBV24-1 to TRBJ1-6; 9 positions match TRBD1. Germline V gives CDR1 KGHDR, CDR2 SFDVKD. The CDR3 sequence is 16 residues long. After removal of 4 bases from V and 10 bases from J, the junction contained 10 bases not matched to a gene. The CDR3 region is CATSEYAGQGDSPLHF. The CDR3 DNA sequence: TGTGCCACCAGTGAATACGCGGGACAGGGTGACTCACCCCTCCACTTT.

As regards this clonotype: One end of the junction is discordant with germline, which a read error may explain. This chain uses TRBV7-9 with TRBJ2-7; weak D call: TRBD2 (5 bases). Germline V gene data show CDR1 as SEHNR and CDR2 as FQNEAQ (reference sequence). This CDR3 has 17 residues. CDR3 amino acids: CASSQAVRTDLNYEQYF. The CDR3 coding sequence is TGCGCCAGCAGCCAAGCGGTCCGAACCGACCTAAACTACGAGCAGTACTTC.

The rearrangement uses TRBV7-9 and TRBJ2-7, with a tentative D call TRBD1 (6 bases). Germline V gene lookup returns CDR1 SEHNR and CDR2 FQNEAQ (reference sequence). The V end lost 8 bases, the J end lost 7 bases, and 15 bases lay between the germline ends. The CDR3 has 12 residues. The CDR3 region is CASDSTGWEQYF. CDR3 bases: TGTGCCAGCGACTCGACAGGCTGGGAGCAGTACTTC.

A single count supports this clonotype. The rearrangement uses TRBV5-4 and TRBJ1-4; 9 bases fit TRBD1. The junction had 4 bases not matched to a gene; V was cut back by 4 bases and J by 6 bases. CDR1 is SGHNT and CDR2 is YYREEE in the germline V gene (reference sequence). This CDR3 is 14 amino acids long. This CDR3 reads CASSTRTGDEKLFF. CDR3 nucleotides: TGTGCCAGCAGCACCCGGACAGGGGATGAAAAACTGTTTTTT.

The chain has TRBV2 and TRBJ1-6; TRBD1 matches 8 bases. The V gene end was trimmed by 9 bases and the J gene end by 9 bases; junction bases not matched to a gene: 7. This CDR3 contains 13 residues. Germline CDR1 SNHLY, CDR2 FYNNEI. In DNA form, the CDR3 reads TGTGCCAGTTCAGGGGGCATTGGTTCACCCCTCCACTTT. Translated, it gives CASSGGIGSPLHF.